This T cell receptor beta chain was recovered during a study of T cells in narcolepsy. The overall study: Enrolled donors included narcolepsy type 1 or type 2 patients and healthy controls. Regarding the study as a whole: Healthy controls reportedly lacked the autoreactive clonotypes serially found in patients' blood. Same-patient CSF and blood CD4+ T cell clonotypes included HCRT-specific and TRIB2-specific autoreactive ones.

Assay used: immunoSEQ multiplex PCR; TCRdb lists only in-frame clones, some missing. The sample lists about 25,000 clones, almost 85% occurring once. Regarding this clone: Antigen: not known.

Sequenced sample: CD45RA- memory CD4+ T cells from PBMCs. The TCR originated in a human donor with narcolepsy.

The CDR3 DNA sequence: TGTGCCAGTAGTTATCTCGATTCACCCCTCCACTTT. Translation: CASSYLDSPLHF. The chain recombines TRBV19 with TRBJ1-6; no definite D call. In germline, CDR1 is LNHDA, CDR2 SQIVND (reference sequence). The CDR3 totals 12 residues. Trimming cost V 5 bases and J 8 bases, with 7 bases left between them.